Listed below are T cell receptor beta chains from one sample, sequenced in a study of identical twins. TCRdb called the 5' RACE reads again in MiXCR, with one record for every CDR3 protein. This table holds 1.5 million to 2 million distinct CDR3 sequences, less than 40% found once. The sequenced material came from cord blood. The source is a newborn girl in good health. Each CDR3 is given with its conserved first and last residue. The D gene is left open where the match is weak. The size of a clone is reported for some rows only, either as once, few or many, or as a class for expanded clones.

d_call: TRBD2
clone_size: many
v_call: TRBV29-1
j_call: TRBJ2-3
cdr3_aa: CSVDGGLAVTDTQYF
cdr3_nt: TGCAGCGTTGATGGAGGACTAGCGGTGACAGATACGCAGTATTTT

d_call: TRBD1
clone_size: -
v_call: TRBV20-1
j_call: TRBJ1-2
cdr3_aa: CSASAGTGGGYTF
cdr3_nt: TGCAGTGCTAGTGCCGGGACAGGGGGCGGCTACACCTTC

d_call: TRBD2
clone_size: -
v_call: TRBV27
j_call: TRBJ2-1
cdr3_aa: CASSSQLAGGYNEQFF
cdr3_nt: TGTGCCAGCAGTTCCCAACTAGCGGGAGGATACAATGAGCAGTTCTTC

d_call: TRBD2
clone_size: -
v_call: TRBV30
j_call: TRBJ2-3
cdr3_aa: CAWSVGLAGGPDTQYF
cdr3_nt: TGTGCCTGGAGTGTAGGACTAGCGGGGGGGCCAGATACGCAGTATTTT

d_call: TRBD1
clone_size: once
v_call: TRBV2
j_call: TRBJ2-7
cdr3_aa: CASSDSRDRVYEQYF
cdr3_nt: TGTGCCAGCAGTGACTCTCGAGACAGGGTCTACGAGCAGTACTTC

d_call: TRBD2
clone_size: -
v_call: TRBV20-1
j_call: TRBJ2-1
cdr3_aa: CSARTSGRGVEFF
cdr3_nt: TGCAGTGCTAGGACTAGCGGGAGAGGGGTGGAGTTCTTC

d_call: -
clone_size: few
v_call: TRBV20-1
j_call: TRBJ2-7
cdr3_aa: CSAREQGAYEQYF
cdr3_nt: TGCAGTGCTAGAGAACAGGGTGCCTACGAGCAGTACTTC

d_call: -
clone_size: -
v_call: TRBV14
j_call: TRBJ1-2
cdr3_aa: CASSLKAHLGAGYTF
cdr3_nt: TGTGCCAGCAGCCTCAAGGCCCACCTGGGGGCTGGCTACACCTTC

d_call: -
clone_size: few
v_call: TRBV29-1
j_call: TRBJ1-2
cdr3_aa: CSTGGYTF
cdr3_nt: TGCAGCACGGGAGGCTACACCTTC

d_call: TRBD1
clone_size: few
v_call: TRBV29-1
j_call: TRBJ2-3
cdr3_aa: CSVWDRGLGGTQYF
cdr3_nt: TGCAGCGTTTGGGACAGGGGGCTTGGAGGTACGCAGTATTTT

d_call: TRBD2
clone_size: -
v_call: TRBV27
j_call: TRBJ2-1
cdr3_aa: CASSLFWASGTGKNEQFF
cdr3_nt: TGTGCCAGCAGCCTATTTTGGGCTAGCGGGACGGGGAAGAATGAGCAGTTCTTC

d_call: TRBD2
clone_size: -
v_call: TRBV13
j_call: TRBJ2-1
cdr3_aa: CASSFLAGVEQFF
cdr3_nt: TGTGCCAGCAGCTTTCTAGCGGGAGTGGAGCAGTTCTTC

d_call: -
clone_size: -
v_call: TRBV4-1
j_call: TRBJ2-7
cdr3_aa: CASSARTVSYEQYF
cdr3_nt: TGCGCCAGCAGCGCCCGGACAGTCTCCTACGAGCAGTACTTC

d_call: -
clone_size: -
v_call: TRBV7-2
j_call: TRBJ2-1
cdr3_aa: CASSLLPSRSSYNEQFF
cdr3_nt: TGTGCCAGCAGCTTACTGCCTAGTCGGAGCTCCTACAATGAGCAGTTCTTC

d_call: -
clone_size: -
v_call: TRBV6-5
j_call: TRBJ2-1
cdr3_aa: CASSYAPSYNEQFF
cdr3_nt: TGTGCCAGCAGTTACGCTCCTTCCTACAATGAGCAGTTCTTC

d_call: TRBD1
clone_size: -
v_call: TRBV27
j_call: TRBJ2-7
cdr3_aa: CASSFGQGNTQYF
cdr3_nt: TGTGCCAGCAGTTTCGGACAGGGAAACACTCAGTACTTC

d_call: -
clone_size: -
v_call: TRBV11-3
j_call: TRBJ2-2
cdr3_aa: CASSLGHTGNGELFF
cdr3_nt: TGTGCCAGCAGCTTAGGCCACACAGGGAACGGGGAGCTGTTTTTT

d_call: -
clone_size: once
v_call: TRBV24-1
j_call: TRBJ2-7
cdr3_aa: CATRDRKNEQYF
cdr3_nt: TGTGCCACCAGGGACCGAAAAAATGAGCAGTACTTC

d_call: -
clone_size: -
v_call: TRBV7-7
j_call: TRBJ2-3
cdr3_aa: CASSLAPRANYAVDTQYF
cdr3_nt: TGTGCTAGCAGCTTAGCCCCTCGGGCCAACTATGCTGTAGATACGCAGTATTTT

d_call: -
clone_size: few
v_call: TRBV7-8
j_call: TRBJ2-5
cdr3_aa: CASSLGYRAAKKTQYF
cdr3_nt: TGTGCCAGCAGCTTAGGATATCGGGCCGCTAAGAAGACCCAGTACTTC

d_call: TRBD2
clone_size: -
v_call: TRBV2
j_call: TRBJ2-2
cdr3_aa: CASSPSGVGKLTELFF
cdr3_nt: TGTGCCAGCAGCCCTAGCGGGGTTGGAAAACTGACGGAGCTGTTTTTT

d_call: -
clone_size: few
v_call: TRBV4-2
j_call: TRBJ1-2
cdr3_aa: CAGSQGLVEGPYGYTF
cdr3_nt: TGTGCCGGCAGCCAAGGTCTTGTCGAGGGGCCCTATGGCTACACCTTC

d_call: -
clone_size: -
v_call: TRBV4-2
j_call: TRBJ2-6
cdr3_aa: CASSQEGQHSGANVLTF
cdr3_nt: TGTGCCAGCAGCCAAGAAGGACAGCACTCTGGGGCCAACGTCCTGACTTTC

d_call: TRBD1
clone_size: -
v_call: TRBV5-1
j_call: TRBJ2-2
cdr3_aa: CASSTGQGGGELFF
cdr3_nt: TGCGCCAGCAGCACAGGACAGGGTGGCGGGGAGCTGTTTTTT

d_call: -
clone_size: many
v_call: TRBV5-1
j_call: TRBJ2-7
cdr3_aa: CASSLDWGNYEQYF
cdr3_nt: TGCGCCAGCAGCTTGGATTGGGGGAACTACGAGCAGTACTTC

d_call: -
clone_size: -
v_call: TRBV27
j_call: TRBJ1-1
cdr3_aa: CASSLGTRGAEAFF
cdr3_nt: TGTGCCAGCAGTTTAGGGACGAGGGGCGCTGAAGCTTTCTTT

d_call: TRBD1
clone_size: -
v_call: TRBV9
j_call: TRBJ1-1
cdr3_aa: CASSGGTGGPNTEAFF
cdr3_nt: TGTGCCAGCAGCGGCGGGACAGGGGGACCGAACACTGAAGCTTTCTTT

d_call: -
clone_size: few
v_call: TRBV24-1
j_call: TRBJ2-7
cdr3_aa: CATSDFRDYEQYF
cdr3_nt: TGTGCCACCAGTGATTTCCGGGACTACGAGCAGTACTTC

d_call: -
clone_size: -
v_call: TRBV7-7
j_call: TRBJ2-1
cdr3_aa: CASSLGSGFYNEQFF
cdr3_nt: TGTGCTAGCAGCTTAGGCTCAGGGTTCTACAATGAGCAGTTCTTC

d_call: -
clone_size: -
v_call: TRBV11-2
j_call: TRBJ1-1
cdr3_aa: CASSDRTGEAFF
cdr3_nt: TGTGCCAGCAGCGATCGGACGGGTGAAGCTTTCTTT